This T cell receptor beta chain was retrieved from a study of shared clonotypes between healthy human individuals. Sequencing was at deep level. Authors' analysis steps: From ImmunoSEQ came sequences covering only the junction and carrying no quality scores, so filtering differed. Clones were sequenced by immunoSEQ multiplex PCR, and TCRdb holds only the in-frame ones, with some missing. For V, J and clone size, that table is used; D and trimming come from the DNA. The data contain 950,000 to 1,100,000 clones, 75% to 85% of them singletons. Regarding this clone: Its specificity is not known.

Study results and caveats: Represented diversity (both genetic and exposure-history) was limited by the small number of donors. Despite large depth, rarefaction showed incomplete sorted-subset sequencing.

Germline V gene sequence: CDR1 SQVTM, CDR2 ANQGSEA. Germline trimming cut 4 bases from V and 6 bases from J; bases unmatched to any gene: 8. The CDR3 is 14 amino acids. V usage is TRBV29-1 and J usage is TRBJ1-5; 8 bases are a match to TRBD1. Sequencing was carried out using memory CD4+ T cells from PBMCs. Indicated subset: CD45RA-negative fraction. The TCR sequence derives from a man between 18 and 35 years old in good health. Some clones in this sample may be carry-over from other donors' samples. The chain's CDR3 is CSVVTGGVGQPQHF. The CDR3, as DNA: TGCAGCGTTGTTACAGGGGGTGTAGGTCAGCCCCAGCATTTT.